The 17 T cell receptor beta chains below were found in one sample sequenced in a study of T cell responses to AZD1222 COVID-19 vaccine. Libraries were prepared by immunoSEQ multiplex PCR; TCRdb keeps only in-frame clonotypes and omits some of them. The sample shows roughly 170,000 clones, just over 85% of them seen only once. The material was peripheral blood, obtained on day 0 of AZD1222 vaccination. These receptors were taken from an adult in good health.

The chain uses TRBV9 and TRBJ1-6; 7 bases are a match to TRBD1. J lost 8 bases, V lost 0 bases, and 5 bases had no gene match. The germline V gene has CDR1 SGDLS and CDR2 YYNGEE. The CDR3 runs 15 residues. The CDR3 sequence is CASSVVGQGDSPLHF. CDR3 nucleotides: TGTGCCAGCAGCGTAGTGGGGCAGGGGGATTCACCCCTCCACTTT. The variable domain in full, with the rest retrieved from reference TRBV9 and TRBJ1-6, is DSGVTQTPKHLITATGQRVTLRCSPRSGDLSVYWYQQSLDQGLQFLIQYYNGEERAKGNILERFSAQQFPDLHSELNLSSLELGDSALYFCASSVVGQGDSPLHFGNGTRLTVT.

The chain combines TRBV5-4 with TRBJ1-1, with 7 positions matching TRBD1. The length of the CDR3 is 15 residues. Trimming took 2 bases from V and 0 from J; bases not matched to a gene: 4. Germline V CDR1 and CDR2: SGHNT, YYREEE (reference sequence). As DNA, the CDR3 is TGTGCCAGCAGCTTTGGACAGGCCCTGAACACTGAAGCTTTCTTT. It is translated as CASSFGQALNTEAFF.

The chain employs TRBV19 and TRBJ1-5; 7 bases align to TRBD1. In germline, CDR1 is LNHDA, CDR2 SQIVND (reference sequence). The CDR3 runs 17 residues. V lost 2 bases, J lost 3 bases, and 10 bases stayed unmatched. CDR3 amino acids: CASSINRRTGLNQPQHF. CDR3 nucleotides: TGTGCCAGTAGTATAAATCGAAGGACAGGCCTCAATCAGCCCCAGCATTTT.

This chain uses TRBV28 with TRBJ1-5; maybe TRBD1 (5 bases). CDR1 MDHEN and CDR2 SYDVKM come from the germline V gene. The V and J ends lost 8 bases and 2 bases respectively, with 13 bases between them. This CDR3 spans 14 amino acids. The CDR3, as DNA: TGTGCCAGCGCCTCTGGGGGGGGCAATCAGCCCCAGCATTTT. It translates to CASASGGGNQPQHF.

The gene calls are TRBV15 and TRBJ1-2, with 7 bases identical to TRBD1. Germline CDR1 LNHNV, CDR2 YYDKDF (reference sequence). The CDR3 is 16 amino acids. J lost 4 bases, V lost 3 bases, and 11 bases had no gene match. The CDR3 nucleotides read TGTGCCACCAGCAGCCCGAACAGGGGCGTTATCTATGGCTACACCTTC. It codes for CATSSPNRGVIYGYTF.

Only one count was recorded for this clone. J is TRBJ2-5 and V is TRBV6-5; possibly TRBD2 for D (7 bases). V was trimmed by 3 bases and J by 2 bases, leaving 13 bases between them. The CDR3 contains 15 residues. Germline CDR1 reads MNHEY; CDR2 reads SVGAGI. In DNA, the CDR3 is TGTGCCAGCAGTTATGGGGGGGCCCGACAAGAGACCCAGTACTTC. As protein: CASSYGGARQETQYF.

The chain joins TRBV5-1 to TRBJ2-5, with 8 bases matching TRBD2. With 1 base clipped from V and 7 bases from J, the junction kept 6 bases outside the gene matches. Per the germline V gene, CDR1 is SGHRS and CDR2 is YFSETQ. The CDR3 is 14 amino acids. CDR3 in DNA: TGCGCCAGCAGCTTGACGGGAGGGACGGCGACCCAGTACTTC. Translating it yields CASSLTGGTATQYF.

This clone was counted only a few times. The chain employs TRBV10-1 and TRBJ2-2; D may correspond to TRBD1 or TRBD2 (5 bases each). This CDR3 comprises 17 residues. Deletions cut 2 bases from V and 4 bases from J, with 17 bases between. Looked up from germline, CDR1 is WNHNN and CDR2 is SYGVQD (reference sequence). In DNA form, the CDR3 reads TGCGCCAGCAGTGAGGCCTCGTTGAGGGGTGGCACCGGGGAGCTGTTTTTT. Translated: CASSEASLRGGTGELFF.

This chain connects TRBV9 to TRBJ2-5; the match to TRBD2 covers 8 bases. After removal of 0 bases from V and 2 bases from J, the junction contained 6 bases not matched to a gene. This CDR3 comprises 16 residues. Germline V gene data show CDR1 as SGDLS and CDR2 as YYNGEE. CDR3 sequence: CASSVEIAGTQETQYF. The CDR3 DNA follows: TGTGCCAGCAGCGTAGAAATAGCGGGGACACAAGAGACCCAGTACTTC.

This sequence joins TRBV10-3 and TRBJ2-7; 7 bases agree with TRBD2. The trim removed 2 bases at V and 6 bases at J, leaving 7 bases unmatched. Germline loops: CDR1 ENHRY, CDR2 SYGVKD. The CDR3 has 14 amino acids. The CDR3 DNA is TGTGCCATCAGTGAGGGTCGGGAGGCTAGCGAGCAGTACTTC. Translation gives CAISEGREASEQYF.

Points on this clone: The junction shows a germline mismatch at one end, possibly a read error. The chain links TRBV7-2 to TRBJ2-7, with unresolved D. Germline assignment: CDR1 SGHTA and CDR2 FQGNSA. This CDR3 comprises 12 residues. CDR3 nucleotide sequence: TGTGCCAGCAGCTTAGTTTGGCAGTTGGAACACTTC. It codes for CASSLVWQLEHF. The full variable domain, its missing parts supplied by reference TRBV7-2 and TRBJ2-7, is GAGVSQSPSNKVTEKGKDVELRCDPISGHTALYWYRQSLGQGLEFLIYFQGNSAPDKSGLPSDRFSAERTGGSVSTLTIQRTQQEDSAVYLCASSLVWQLEHFGPGTRLTVT.

The rearrangement joins TRBV5-1 to TRBJ2-1; 8 nucleotides line up with TRBD2. The CDR3 extends over 15 amino acids. Germline CDR1 and CDR2: SGHRS and YFSETQ. With 5 bases clipped from V and 10 bases from J, the junction kept 14 bases outside the gene matches. CDR3 loop: CASRAAGVAGTEQFF. The CDR3 region has the DNA TGCGCCAGCAGGGCCGCCGGGGTAGCGGGGACGGAGCAGTTCTTC.

V gene TRBV5-1 combines with J gene TRBJ1-1; D call uncertain. V lost 4 bases and J 1 base, leaving 8 bases between the germline ends. The germline V gene has CDR1 SGHRS and CDR2 YFSETQ. There are 13 residues in the CDR3. The CDR3 DNA follows: TGCGCCAGCAGCCCGACCGGGAACACTGAAGCTTTCTTT. Translated, it gives CASSPTGNTEAFF. Using reference TRBV5-1 and TRBJ1-1 for the parts outside the CDR3, the full variable domain is KAGVTQTPRYLIKTRGQQVTLSCSPISGHRSVSWYQQTPGQGLQFLFEYFSETQRNKGNFPGRFSGRQFSNSRSEMNVSTLELGDSALYLCASSPTGNTEAFFGQGTRLTVV.

The chain employs TRBV30 and TRBJ1-2; 9 bases fit TRBD1. V was clipped by 5 bases and J by 1 base; unmatched bases: 2. CDR1 is GTSNPN and CDR2 is SVGIG in the germline V gene (reference sequence). This CDR3 comprises 13 residues. The CDR3 sequence: CAWGTGINYGYTF. In DNA form, the CDR3 reads TGTGCCTGGGGGACAGGGATTAACTATGGCTACACCTTC.

About this clone itself: The junction and the germline gene differ at one end; a read error may be behind it. The chain combines TRBV12-3 or TRBV12-4 with TRBJ1-2; 10 bases are shared with TRBD1. The CDR3 runs 12 residues. Here the CDR3 DNA reads TGTGCCAGCAGCAACACCCGGGACAGGGGAGTCTTC. This sequence encodes CASSNTRDRGVF.

This chain joins TRBV9 and TRBJ2-3, with 10 positions matching TRBD2. Germline V gene lookup returns CDR1 SGDLS and CDR2 YYNGEE. The V gene end was trimmed by 3 bases and the J gene end by 3 bases; junction bases not matched to a gene: 7. This CDR3 has 16 residues. The CDR3 protein is CASSGRLAGGTDTQYF. Written as DNA, the CDR3 is TGTGCCAGCAGCGGGCGACTAGCGGGTGGGACAGATACGCAGTATTTT. Supplemented by reference TRBV9 and TRBJ2-3, the full variable domain reads DSGVTQTPKHLITATGQRVTLRCSPRSGDLSVYWYQQSLDQGLQFLIQYYNGEERAKGNILERFSAQQFPDLHSELNLSSLELGDSALYFCASSGRLAGGTDTQYFGPGTRLTVL.

The chain recombines TRBV28 with TRBJ1-4, with D tentatively TRBD1 (6 bases). In germline, CDR1 is MDHEN, CDR2 SYDVKM. This CDR3 has 17 residues. The ends were cut back, 4 bases at V and 4 bases at J, with 19 bases in the middle. As DNA, the CDR3 is TGTGCCAGCAGTTCCTACCTCGGACAGACGATTAATGAAAAACTGTTTTTT. It codes for CASSSYLGQTINEKLFF.